One and the same sample provided the 18 T cell receptor beta chains below, sequenced in a study of blood T cell repertoires in COVID-19. The assay was immunoSEQ multiplex PCR, and TCRdb's table has in-frame clones only and misses some. The sample includes 160,000 or so clones, roughly 93% seen only once; the top ten take about 2.3%. The sequencing input was peripheral blood. The origin of the receptors is a man in his late teens or twenties with acute or convalescent COVID-19.

The CDR3 sequence is CASRITGETFQQFF. For the CDR3, the DNA is TGTGCCAGCAGGATCACAGGGGAGACATTCCAGCAGTTCTTC. V and J are TRBV6-6 and TRBJ2-1, with 7 bases lining up with TRBD1. CDR3 size: 14 residues. Germline trimming cut 6 bases from V and 11 bases from J; bases unmatched to any gene: 13. Germline CDR1 and CDR2: MNHNY and SVGAGI (reference sequence).

The rearrangement joins TRBV9 to TRBJ1-3; a weak D match, TRBD1 (5 bases). The V end lost 0 bases, the J end lost 4 bases, and 14 bases lay between the germline ends. CDR3 length: 16 residues. Germline V gene sequence: CDR1 SGDLS, CDR2 YYNGEE. CDR3 amino acids: CASSVGVDRRGNTIYF. The CDR3 DNA reads TGTGCCAGCAGCGTAGGAGTTGACAGAAGAGGAAACACCATATATTTT.

V is TRBV29-1 and J is TRBJ1-5; perhaps TRBD1 as D (6 bases). Germline-derived CDR1 and CDR2 are SQVTM and ANQGSEA. The CDR3 has 13 residues. V lost 7 bases, J lost 1 base, and 11 bases lay in between. Here the CDR3 reads CSGSRGSNQPQHF. The CDR3 DNA is TGCAGCGGGTCCAGGGGAAGCAATCAGCCCCAGCATTTT.

The rearrangement uses TRBV29-1 and TRBJ2-3, with 8 bases lining up with TRBD1. Germline V gene sequence: CDR1 SQVTM, CDR2 ANQGSEA. V lost 3 bases and J lost 6; bases outside the gene matches: 8. This CDR3 has 14 residues. CDR3 region: CSVEINRGEDTQYF. The CDR3 DNA is TGCAGCGTTGAGATCAACAGGGGGGAGGATACGCAGTATTTT.

V gene TRBV2 combines with J gene TRBJ2-7, with TRBD1 matching over 7 bases. J gave up 2 bases and V 4 bases, and 11 bases lay outside the gene matches. CDR3 length equals 16 residues. Germline CDR1 and CDR2: SNHLY and FYNNEI. The CDR3 bases are TGTGCCAGCAGTGGTGGACAGACAGGGTCTACCTACGAGCAGTACTTC. Translated: CASSGGQTGSTYEQYF.

This chain joins TRBV11-3 and TRBJ2-7, with 7 bases aligning to TRBD2. The CDR3 has 13 amino acids. V gave up 5 bases and J gave up 1 base; unmatched junction bases: 2. Germline V gene data show CDR1 as SGHNT and CDR2 as YENEEA. The CDR3 sequence: CASSPGLSYEQYF. The CDR3 DNA follows: TGTGCCAGCAGCCCGGGACTATCCTACGAGCAGTACTTC. Using reference TRBV11-3 and TRBJ2-7 for the parts outside the CDR3, the full variable domain is EAGVVQSPRYKIIEKKQPVAFWCNPISGHNTLYWYLQNLGQGPELLIRYENEEAVDDSQLPKDRFSAERLKGVDSTLKIQPAELGDSAVYLCASSPGLSYEQYFGPGTRLTVT.

The chain recombines TRBV11-2 with TRBJ2-7; tentative D call: TRBD1 (5 bases). The CDR3 is 16 residues long. Trimming took off 1 base at V and 3 bases at J, with 16 bases between the two ends. CDR1 is SGHAT, CDR2 FQNNGV, per germline. The CDR3: CASSLVSGFRDYEQYF. The CDR3 DNA reads as TGTGCCAGCAGCTTAGTTTCTGGGTTCAGGGACTACGAGCAGTACTTC.

This sequence joins TRBV4-1 and TRBJ1-5; a weak D match, TRBD1 (5 bases). Germline values: CDR1 MGHRA, CDR2 YSYEKL. V shed 1 base and J shed 3 bases, with 10 bases lying between them. The CDR3 runs to 15 residues. The CDR3 coding sequence is TGCGCCAGCAGCCAAGTAGGCAGGGTCAATCAGCCCCAGCATTTT. Its translation: CASSQVGRVNQPQHF.

This chain uses TRBV7-9 with TRBJ1-1; D perhaps matches TRBD1 (6 bases). V was cut by 7 bases and J by 1 base, with 13 bases left in between. CDR1 is SEHNR, CDR2 FQNEAQ, per germline (reference sequence). This CDR3 is 14 amino acids long. DNA of the CDR3: TGTGCCAGCACCATACAAGGGGGGAACACTGAAGCTTTCTTT. This gives the protein CASTIQGGNTEAFF.

As for this clone: At the DNA level, this CDR3 is encoded by other sequences in the same sample as well. This sequence joins TRBV5-6 and TRBJ1-1, with 7 nucleotides matching TRBD1. From germline, CDR1 is SGHDT and CDR2 YYEEEE. The ends lost 0 bases at V and 4 bases at J; junction bases unmatched: 6. This CDR3 has 15 residues. The CDR3 is CASSLAEGASTEAFF. Here the CDR3 DNA reads TGTGCCAGCAGCTTGGCCGAGGGGGCAAGCACTGAAGCTTTCTTT.

V and J are TRBV24-1 and TRBJ1-2, with D tentatively TRBD1 (5 bases). Trimming pared 1 base from V and 4 bases from J, leaving 9 bases between. The CDR3 is made up of 14 amino acids. Germline-derived CDR1 and CDR2 are KGHDR and SFDVKD. CDR3 protein: CATSDFRQGYGYTF. CDR3 DNA sequence: TGTGCCACCAGTGATTTCCGGCAGGGCTATGGCTACACCTTC.

The chain combines TRBV3-1 (or the pseudogene TRBV3-2) with TRBJ2-3, with 10 positions matching TRBD2. Germline CDR1 is LGHDT and CDR2 is YNNKEL (reference sequence). This CDR3 comprises 18 residues. With V trimmed by 6 bases and J by 5 bases, 17 bases remained unmatched. The CDR3 here is CASRLVGSGRGAVDTQYF. In nucleotides, the CDR3 is TGTGCCAGCAGACTCGTCGGAAGCGGGAGGGGAGCGGTAGATACGCAGTATTTT.

V and J are TRBV6-6 and TRBJ2-7; tentative D call: TRBD1 (5 bases). This CDR3 contains 14 residues. CDR1 and CDR2 from the germline V gene are MNHNY and SVGAGI (reference sequence). Trimming stripped 4 bases from V and 0 bases from J, with 10 bases between. In DNA form, the CDR3 reads TGTGCCAGCAGTTTCAGACAGAGCTCCTACGAGCAGTACTTC. Translating it yields CASSFRQSSYEQYF.

A single count supports this clone. A read error may produce the germline difference seen at one junction end. The gene calls are TRBV7-2 and TRBJ1-5; D might be TRBD1 (5 bases). The CDR3 totals 14 residues. The germline gives CDR1 SGHTA, CDR2 FQGNSA. The CDR3 sequence is CASSLAPGATPRGF. The CDR3 bases are TGTGCCAGCAGCTTAGCTCCGGGCGCAACCCCAAGGGGTTTT. Full variable domain (remainder filled in from reference TRBV7-2 and TRBJ1-5): GAGVSQSPSNKVTEKGKDVELRCDPISGHTALYWYRQSLGQGLEFLIYFQGNSAPDKSGLPSDRFSAERTGGSVSTLTIQRTQQEDSAVYLCASSLAPGATPRGFGDGTRLSIL.

The gene calls are TRBV6-5 and TRBJ1-6; perhaps TRBD1 as D (6 bases). V was clipped by 4 bases and J by 7 bases, with 8 bases between them. This CDR3 contains 13 residues. Looked up from germline, CDR1 is MNHEY and CDR2 is SVGAGI. The CDR3 DNA is TGTGCCAGCAGTTGGACAGAGAATTCACCCCTCCACTTT. Translated: CASSWTENSPLHF.

The gene calls are TRBV7-9 and TRBJ2-2; tentative D call: TRBD2 (5 bases). Germline V gene lookup returns CDR1 SEHNR and CDR2 FQNEAQ (reference sequence). The CDR3 consists of 16 residues. V lost 1 base to trimming and J lost 4 bases, with 13 bases between them. In DNA form, the CDR3 reads TGTGCCAGCAGCTTAGAAGAGGGCTCGAGCACCGGGGAGCTGTTTTTT. It is translated as CASSLEEGSSTGELFF.

The rearrangement links TRBV9 to TRBJ2-1; possible D gene TRBD1, 6 bases. Germline-derived CDR1 and CDR2 are SGDLS and YYNGEE. The CDR3 has 16 amino acids. Trimming cost V 3 bases and J 4 bases, with 17 bases left between them. CDR3 DNA: TGTGCCAGCAGCGCTAAAGAGGGGACATTATACAATGAGCAGTTCTTC. Its protein product is CASSAKEGTLYNEQFF.

The CDR3 nucleotides read TGTGCCAGCAGCTTGGGTTCGGGGGGCTTTTGGGACACTGAAGCTTTCTTT. This translates into CASSLGSGGFWDTEAFF. The chain couples TRBV11-2 to TRBJ1-1; a possible D gene is TRBD1 (6 bases). Germline CDR1 is SGHAT and CDR2 is FQNNGV. V was shortened by 3 bases and J by 3 bases, with 20 bases between the two germline ends. CDR3 size: 17 residues.